These T cell receptor beta chains were read from a single sample in a study of blood T cell repertoires in COVID-19. Clones were sequenced by immunoSEQ multiplex PCR, and TCRdb holds only the in-frame ones, with some missing. The data hold 200,000 to 250,000 clones, with about 88% observed a single time. Sequences were obtained from peripheral blood. Every receptor here comes from a woman aged 40 to 55 who had recovered from COVID-19. The CDR3 runs from the conserved cysteine through the conserved F or W. D genes are given only for firm matches. A clone size is listed for some rows: how often the clone was seen (once, few, many), or a class if it is expanded.

>once|TRBD2|TRBJ2-4|15|TRBV7-9
CASSFLLAGLNIQYF
TGTGCCAGCAGCTTTCTCCTAGCGGGGCTGAACATTCAGTACTTC
>NA|NA|TRBJ2-7|15|TRBV4-3
CASSQESQGNYEQYF
TGCGCCAGCAGCCAAGAGTCACAGGGAAACTACGAGCAGTACTTC
>NA|NA|TRBJ2-3|15|TRBV2
CASSARGIGTDTQYF
TGTGCCAGCAGTGCACGGGGGATTGGCACAGATACGCAGTATTTT
>NA|TRBD1|TRBJ1-3|14|TRBV19
CASSTGEWGNTIYF
TGTGCCAGTAGCACAGGGGAGTGGGGAAACACCATATATTTT
>NA|TRBD1|TRBJ1-1|15|TRBV7-9
CASSLWTGRDTEAFF
TGTGCCAGCAGCTTGTGGACAGGGAGGGACACTGAAGCTTTCTTT
>NA|NA|TRBJ1-2|15|TRBV9
CASSPPTQRDYGYTF
TGTGCCAGCTCCCCCCCAACCCAGCGGGACTATGGCTACACCTTC
>NA|NA|TRBJ2-2|17|TRBV21-1
CASSGPGLAGRSGELFF
TGTGCCAGCAGCGGTCCGGGACTAGCGGGGCGGTCCGGGGAGCTGTTTTTT
>NA|TRBD2|TRBJ2-3|19|TRBV18
CASSPKDLSLAGPTDTQYF
TGTGCCAGCTCACCAAAAGACCTTTCGCTAGCGGGACCCACAGATACGCAGTATTTT
>NA|NA|TRBJ1-3|16|TRBV10-3
CAISEAGGVGGNTIYF
TGTGCCATCAGTGAAGCGGGAGGGGTCGGTGGAAACACCATATATTTT
>NA|NA|TRBJ1-2|12|TRBV20-1
CSASLMWPGYTF
TGCAGTGCTAGTCTCATGTGGCCTGGCTACACCTTC
>NA|NA|TRBJ2-3|13|TRBV14
CASSQDPSDTQYF
TGTGCCAGCAGCCAAGATCCGTCAGATACGCAGTATTTT
>NA|NA|TRBJ2-6|16|TRBV7-2
CASSPSRDSGANVLTF
TGTGCCAGCAGCCCGAGCAGGGACTCTGGGGCCAACGTCCTGACTTTC
>NA|TRBD1|TRBJ2-1|15|TRBV10-3
CAISGSDRAYNEQFF
TGTGCCATCAGTGGAAGTGACAGGGCGTACAATGAGCAGTTCTTC
>NA|NA|TRBJ2-1|19|TRBV20-1
CSASRSNRAIFASYNEQFF
TGCAGTGCTAGTCGCTCTAACAGGGCGATTTTTGCCTCCTACAATGAGCAGTTCTTC
>few|TRBD1|TRBJ1-2|13|TRBV29-1
CSVGTGQGVGYTF
TGCAGCGTTGGTACGGGACAGGGGGTTGGCTACACCTTC
>NA|TRBD1|TRBJ2-6|19|TRBV4-2
CASSQPTGGAFSGANVLTF
TGTGCCAGCAGCCAACCTACAGGGGGCGCCTTTTCTGGGGCCAACGTCCTGACTTTC
>NA|TRBD2|TRBJ2-7|16|TRBV5-4
CASSPGTSGVVDEQYF
TGTGCCAGCAGCCCGGGGACTAGCGGGGTCGTTGACGAGCAGTACTTC
>few|NA|TRBJ1-2|14|TRBV28
CASSARESGYGYTF
TGTGCCAGCAGCGCCAGGGAAAGTGGCTATGGCTACACCTTC
>NA|TRBD2|TRBJ2-5|16|TRBV5-1
CASSLGSAGVGETQYF
TGCGCCAGCAGCTTGGGCTCGGCGGGGGTGGGAGAGACCCAGTACTTC
>NA|NA|TRBJ1-1|11|TRBV28
CASSLRAEAFF
TGTGCCAGCAGTTTACGCGCTGAAGCTTTCTTT
>NA|NA|TRBJ2-7|14|TRBV4-3
CASSLGQISYEQYF
TGCGCCAGCAGCCTCGGACAGATCTCCTACGAGCAGTACTTC
>NA|NA|TRBJ2-7|13|TRBV7-2
CASSSQGTHEQYF
TGTGCCAGCAGCAGTCAGGGTACCCACGAGCAGTACTTC
>NA|NA|TRBJ2-5|15|TRBV7-9
CASSLAREPQETQYF
TGTGCCAGCAGCTTAGCCCGGGAGCCCCAAGAGACCCAGTACTTC
>NA|NA|TRBJ1-2|13|TRBV2
CASSVRSRGGYTF
TGTGCCAGCAGTGTAAGGTCCAGAGGGGGCTACACCTTC
>NA|NA|TRBJ2-7|14|TRBV3-1/TRBV3-2
CASSQESRSYEQYF
TGTGCCAGCAGCCAAGAGTCCAGGTCCTACGAGCAGTACTTC
>NA|NA|TRBJ1-2|13|TRBV28
CASTTDTRYGYTF
TGTGCCAGTACCACGGACACTCGGTATGGCTACACCTTC
>once|TRBD2|TRBJ2-7|13|TRBV5-8
CAGGLAVSYEQYF
TGTGCCGGGGGACTAGCTGTCTCCTACGAGCAGTACTTC